This entry concerns a single T cell receptor (beta chain). Using immunoSEQ multiplex PCR, the repertoire was profiled, and TCRdb retains in-frame clones only, with some absent. The sample lists about 140,000 clones, around four fifths occurring once. This sample stems from a study of blood T cell repertoires in COVID-19. At the level of the study: Researchers got acute and convalescent COVID-19 samples from the United States, Italy and Spain. Sources were T cells, B-cell-depleted T cells, or PBMCs; the material itself was cDNA or gDNA.

This TCR was sampled from a man in his sixties or seventies who had been exposed to COVID-19. The sequenced sample was PBMCs or T cells enriched from blood (not recorded which).

The CDR3 region is CASSYVGQTYEQYF. The CDR3 region has the DNA TGTGCCAGCAGTTACGTAGGACAGACTTACGAGCAGTACTTC. This rearrangement joins TRBV6-2 or TRBV6-3 to TRBJ2-7; the D gene is possibly TRBD1 (6 bases). Germline V gene sequence: CDR1 MNHEY, CDR2 SVGEGT. The CDR3 spans 14 residues. Trimming pared 2 bases from V and 4 bases from J, leaving 12 bases between.